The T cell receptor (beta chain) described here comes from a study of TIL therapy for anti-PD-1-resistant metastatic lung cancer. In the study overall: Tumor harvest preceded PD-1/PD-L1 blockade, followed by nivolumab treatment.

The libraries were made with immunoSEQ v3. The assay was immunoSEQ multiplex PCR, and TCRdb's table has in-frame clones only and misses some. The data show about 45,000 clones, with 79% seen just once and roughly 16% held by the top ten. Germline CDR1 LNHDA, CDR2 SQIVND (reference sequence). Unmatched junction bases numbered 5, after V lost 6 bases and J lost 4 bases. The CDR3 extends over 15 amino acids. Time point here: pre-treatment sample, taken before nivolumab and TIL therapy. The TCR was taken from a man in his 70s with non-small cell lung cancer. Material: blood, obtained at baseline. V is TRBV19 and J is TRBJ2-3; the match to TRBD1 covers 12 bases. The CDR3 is CASSSGTGGPDTQYF. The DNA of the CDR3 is TGTGCCAGTAGCTCCGGGACAGGGGGCCCAGATACGCAGTATTTT.